The 30 T cell receptor beta chains in this list originate from one sample, sequenced in a study of cytomegalovirus exposure and HLA in healthy donors. PCR used 60 Vbeta primers and 13 Jbeta primers. Assay: immunoSEQ multiplex PCR; the TCRdb copy retains only in-frame clones and omits some. The data contain 100,000 or so clones, approximately 86% of them singletons. Sequencing input: PBMCs. The receptor set was obtained from a man aged 18 to 29 in good health and CMV-seronegative.

This sequence joins TRBV21-1 and TRBJ2-5; TRBD2, the D gene given by the table, was not confirmed from the DNA. TRBV21-1 is labeled a pseudogene. This CDR3 spans 15 amino acids. CDR3 in amino acids: CASSKVKRESKTQYF. For the CDR3, the DNA is TGTGCCAGCAGCAAAGTCAAGCGGGAGTCGAAGACCCAGTACTTC.

This rearrangement joins TRBV25-1 to TRBJ2-7; 11 bases map to TRBD2. V was clipped by 6 bases and J by 2 bases; unmatched bases: 6. The CDR3 has 15 amino acids. The germline CDR1 and CDR2 sequences are MGHDK and SYGVNS. The CDR3 is CASRPPGLAAYEQYF. DNA of the CDR3: TGTGCCAGCAGACCGCCGGGACTAGCGGCCTACGAGCAGTACTTC.

This clone has just one count. The chain carries TRBV18 and TRBJ1-2; D not resolved. V shed 0 bases and J shed 7 bases, with 15 bases lying between them. The CDR3 is made up of 15 amino acids. The germline V gene has CDR1 KGHSH and CDR2 LQKENI. CDR3 sequence reads: CASSPPDPGMGGYTF. CDR3 bases: TGTGCCAGCTCACCACCCGACCCCGGGATGGGTGGCTACACCTTC.

The chain links TRBV19 to TRBJ2-5; TRBD2 might be the D (6 bases). The CDR3 has 14 amino acids. In germline, CDR1 is LNHDA, CDR2 SQIVND (reference sequence). Trimming left V 3 bases short and J 5 bases short, with 13 bases between. CDR3 DNA: TGTGCCAGTAGTATCCAAGCGGAGGGGGAGACCCAGTACTTC. The encoded protein is CASSIQAEGETQYF.

The rearrangement uses TRBV6-6 and TRBJ1-5; 7 positions match TRBD1. Germline V gives CDR1 MNHNY, CDR2 SVGAGI (reference sequence). The CDR3 totals 15 residues. The V segment lost 6 bases and the J segment 5 bases; nucleotides outside the gene matches: 10. CDR3 sequence reads: CASSHRGGEYQPQHF. CDR3 nucleotide sequence: TGTGCCAGCAGCCACAGGGGAGGAGAGTATCAGCCCCAGCATTTT.

CDR3 nucleotide sequence: TGTGCCAGCACCTACCCACTGGGGGTAGCGGGGCACTACAATGAGCAGTTCTTC. Translated, it gives CASTYPLGVAGHYNEQFF. The chain employs TRBV11-2 and TRBJ2-1, with TRBD2 matching over 8 bases. Per the germline V gene, CDR1 is SGHAT and CDR2 is FQNNGV. Trimming cost V 7 bases and J 3 bases; bases outside gene matches: 17. The CDR3 runs 18 residues.

This rearrangement joins TRBV5-4 to TRBJ2-7; no reliable D call. Germline V gene data show CDR1 as SGHNT and CDR2 as YYREEE (reference sequence). There are 12 residues in the CDR3. V was clipped by 4 bases and J by 1 base, with 6 bases between them. The CDR3 protein is CASSTGSYEQYF. The CDR3 DNA reads as TGTGCCAGCAGCACCGGGTCCTACGAGCAGTACTTC.

V is TRBV27 and J is TRBJ2-1, with D maybe TRBD2 (6 bases). The V gene lost 5 bases and the J gene lost 2 bases, with 22 bases spanning the gap. From germline, CDR1 is MNHEY and CDR2 SMNVEV (reference sequence). This CDR3 has 18 residues. The CDR3 protein is CASSVGGLLDITYNEQFF. The CDR3 coding sequence is TGTGCCAGCAGTGTGGGGGGACTTCTCGACATTACCTACAATGAGCAGTTCTTC.

The chain has TRBV21-1 and TRBJ2-7; no DNA check was done on the table's D call, TRBD2. TRBV21-1 is marked as a pseudogene. The CDR3 spans 17 residues. The CDR3 region is CASRGGGLRLASYEQYF. The CDR3, as DNA: TGTGCCAGCAGAGGGGGGGGCCTCAGACTTGCAAGCTACGAGCAGTACTTC.

The chain combines TRBV11-2 with TRBJ1-2; D is possibly TRBD1 (5 bases). Germline V gene lookup returns CDR1 SGHAT and CDR2 FQNNGV. Trimming took 7 bases from V and 3 from J, leaving 15 bases between them. The CDR3 has 14 residues. The CDR3 is CASTPWGVDYGYTF. In nucleotides, the CDR3 is TGTGCCAGCACCCCTTGGGGGGTTGACTATGGCTACACCTTC. The complete variable domain, with remaining parts taken from reference TRBV11-2 and TRBJ1-2, reads EAGVAQSPRYKIIEKRQSVAFWCNPISGHATLYWYQQILGQGPKLLIQFQNNGVVDDSQLPKDRFSAERLKGVDSTLKIQPAKLEDSAVYLCASTPWGVDYGYTFGSGTRLTVV.

The chain recombines TRBV5-1 with TRBJ1-1; possibly TRBD1 for D (6 bases). CDR1 and CDR2 from the germline V gene are SGHRS and YFSETQ. This CDR3 contains 15 residues. V lost 5 bases, J lost 1 base, and 15 bases lay in between. CDR3 in amino acids: CASSYWGLPNTEAFF. DNA of the CDR3: TGCGCCAGCAGTTACTGGGGGCTCCCGAACACTGAAGCTTTCTTT.

The rearrangement uses TRBV2 and TRBJ2-2, with TRBD2 matching over 8 bases. The CDR3 has 16 residues. Per germline, CDR1 SNHLY and CDR2 FYNNEI. Trimming took 8 bases from V and 6 from J; bases not matched to a gene: 14. CDR3 DNA: TGTGCCAGCCTTGATGGGGCTAGCGGGTATTCCGGGGAGCTGTTTTTT. This translates into CASLDGASGYSGELFF.

This sequence joins TRBV27 and TRBJ1-2; 9 positions agree with TRBD1. The CDR3 loop spans 13 amino acids. Germline trimming cut 5 bases from V and 5 bases from J; bases unmatched to any gene: 3. The germline CDR1 and CDR2 sequences are MNHEY and SMNVEV (reference sequence). CDR3 coding DNA: TGTGCCAGCAGTATGGGACAGGGATATGGCTACACCTTC. Its translation is CASSMGQGYGYTF.

To note about this clone: The junction does not match germline at one end; this may be a read error. Distinct nucleotide sequences in the sample also encode this CDR3. V is TRBV4-3 and J is TRBJ1-1, with D possibly matching TRBD1 (6 bases). The CDR3 is 13 residues long. Germline-derived CDR1 and CDR2 are LGHNA and YSLEER. This CDR3 reads CASSRQGDTEAFF. The CDR3 nucleotides read TGCGCCAGCAGCCGGCAAGGGGACACCGAAGCTTTCTTT.

This CDR3 is CASGGDSNQPQHF. CDR3 bases: TGTGCCAGCGGAGGAGATAGCAATCAGCCCCAGCATTTT. This rearrangement joins TRBV28 to TRBJ1-5; D call uncertain. V lost 8 bases and J lost 0, with 8 bases in between. Germline CDR1 and CDR2: MDHEN and SYDVKM. The CDR3 totals 13 residues.

The chain couples TRBV15 to TRBJ2-7; TRBD2 agrees at 10 bases. CDR3 length: 15 residues. From germline, CDR1 is LNHNV and CDR2 YYDKDF (reference sequence). The V gene end was trimmed by 5 bases and the J gene end by 5 bases; junction bases not matched to a gene: 9. CDR3 in DNA: TGTGCCACCAGCGGCGGGGCTAGCGGGAGCAACGAGCAGTACTTC. Translation: CATSGGASGSNEQYF.

This clone has more than one count but fewer than ten. The CDR3 is CASSELAGATDTQYF. CDR3 DNA sequence: TGTGCCAGCAGTGAACTAGCGGGAGCCACAGATACGCAGTATTTT. V and J are TRBV6-1 and TRBJ2-3; 10 positions match TRBD2. The CDR3 is made up of 15 amino acids. CDR1 is MNHNS, CDR2 SASEGT, per germline. With V trimmed by 2 bases and J by 2 bases, 1 base remained unmatched.

V is TRBV13 and J is TRBJ2-3, with D perhaps TRBD2 (5 bases). V lost 6 bases and J lost 2, with 9 bases in between. The CDR3 length is 13 residues. Germline V gene data show CDR1 as PRHDT and CDR2 as FYEKMQ (reference sequence). DNA for the CDR3: TGTGCCAGCAGGGAGGAGCCCACAGATACGCAGTATTTT. This gives the protein CASREEPTDTQYF.

This sequence joins TRBV5-1 and TRBJ1-1; tentatively, D is TRBD1 (6 bases). The CDR3 has 15 amino acids. The germline gives CDR1 SGHRS, CDR2 YFSETQ. V lost 4 bases, J lost 1 base, and 14 bases lay in between. The CDR3 sequence: CASSPFRTENTEAFF. The CDR3 DNA follows: TGCGCCAGCAGCCCCTTCCGGACAGAGAACACTGAAGCTTTCTTT.

The rearrangement uses TRBV19 and TRBJ2-7; 9 nucleotides agree with TRBD2. CDR3 length: 14 residues. Germline V gene lookup returns CDR1 LNHDA and CDR2 SQIVND (reference sequence). J gave up 3 bases and V 5 bases, and 5 bases lay outside the gene matches. The CDR3 DNA reads as TGTGCCAGTAGTGACCTAGCGGGAAGCTACGAGCAGTACTTC. Translation gives CASSDLAGSYEQYF.

This rearrangement joins TRBV11-3 to TRBJ2-3, with D perhaps TRBD2 (5 bases). This CDR3 has 16 amino acids. Germline assignment: CDR1 SGHNT and CDR2 YENEEA. V dropped 2 bases and J dropped 4 bases, with 16 bases sitting between them. The CDR3 region has the DNA TGTGCCAGCAGCTTATTAGAGCGGAGTTATGCAGATACGCAGTATTTT. Translated: CASSLLERSYADTQYF.

The chain uses TRBV11-2 and TRBJ2-7; D ambiguous. This CDR3 spans 13 amino acids. The V and J ends lost 3 bases and 3 bases respectively, with 9 bases between them. CDR1 and CDR2 (germline): SGHAT, FQNNGV. As DNA, the CDR3 is TGTGCCAGCAGCTTCTCAAGGAGCTACGAGCAGTACTTC. It yields the protein CASSFSRSYEQYF.

This chain connects TRBV9 to TRBJ2-6, with 7 nucleotides matching TRBD1. CDR3 length: 17 amino acids. The germline V gene encodes CDR1 SGDLS and CDR2 YYNGEE. The V segment lost 1 base and the J segment 3 bases; nucleotides outside the gene matches: 7. CDR3 loop: CASSVRQGEGGANVLTF. CDR3 DNA: TGTGCCAGCAGCGTAAGACAGGGAGAAGGTGGGGCCAACGTCCTGACTTTC.

A few counts support this clone. The rearrangement joins TRBV4-3 to TRBJ1-4; a weak D match, TRBD1 (5 bases). There are 15 residues in the CDR3. Germline values: CDR1 LGHNA, CDR2 YSLEER. Trimming took off 0 bases at V and 6 bases at J, with 11 bases between the two ends. Written as DNA, the CDR3 is TGCGCCAGCAGCCAAGAGGGGGGTGGGGATGAAAAACTGTTTTTT. It yields the protein CASSQEGGGDEKLFF.

This sequence joins TRBV9 and TRBJ2-1, with D possibly being TRBD2 (5 bases). CDR1 and CDR2 from the germline V gene are SGDLS and YYNGEE. Deletions cut 4 bases from V and 0 bases from J, with 11 bases between. This CDR3 contains 15 residues. CDR3 loop: CASSSTGVSYNEQFF. The CDR3 DNA sequence: TGTGCCAGCAGCTCGACCGGGGTCTCCTACAATGAGCAGTTCTTC.

The V call is TRBV6-6, the J call TRBJ2-7; 7 positions agree with TRBD1. The CDR3 is made up of 13 amino acids. V shed 6 bases and J 2 bases; nucleotides not matched to a gene: 4. The germline V gene has CDR1 MNHNY and CDR2 SVGAGI (reference sequence). DNA of the CDR3: TGTGCCAGCAGCCGGGACAGTGCCTACGAGCAGTACTTC. Its protein product is CASSRDSAYEQYF.

The chain joins TRBV5-1 to TRBJ2-3, with 8 positions matching TRBD2. Unmatched junction bases numbered 11, after V lost 5 bases and J lost 3 bases. This CDR3 spans 16 amino acids. Looked up from germline, CDR1 is SGHRS and CDR2 is YFSETQ. The DNA of the CDR3 is TGCGCCAGCAGACAACTCAGCGGGAGAGGGACAGATACGCAGTATTTT. Protein sequence: CASRQLSGRGTDTQYF.

This clone was detected once. The rearrangement links TRBV28 to TRBJ1-5; TRBD1 matches 7 bases. In germline, CDR1 is MDHEN, CDR2 SYDVKM. CDR3 length: 14 residues. V shed 3 bases and J 4 bases; nucleotides not matched to a gene: 3. The CDR3: CASSLTGRNQPQHF. CDR3 in DNA: TGTGCCAGCAGTTTGACAGGGAGGAATCAGCCCCAGCATTTT.

V gene TRBV5-4 combines with J gene TRBJ2-1, with TRBD1 matching 8 bases. The junction had 9 bases not matched to a gene; V was cut back by 4 bases and J by 6 bases. The CDR3 totals 15 residues. Germline V CDR1 and CDR2: SGHNT, YYREEE (reference sequence). The CDR3 here is CASSPGQVQGNEQFF. The CDR3 DNA sequence: TGTGCCAGCAGCCCGGGACAGGTCCAGGGCAATGAGCAGTTCTTC.

The chain employs TRBV5-1 and TRBJ1-2; TRBD1 is a possible D gene (6 bases). Per the germline V gene, CDR1 is SGHRS and CDR2 is YFSETQ. V was pared by 0 bases and J by 3 bases, with 6 bases between. There are 13 residues in the CDR3. CDR3 coding DNA: TGCGCCAGCAGCTTGGAGGGGGACTATGGCTACACCTTC. This gives the protein CASSLEGDYGYTF.